The next 25 T cell receptor beta chains were all read from a single sample in a study of cytomegalovirus exposure and HLA in healthy donors. TCRdb keeps only in-frame clones here, not all; method: immunoSEQ multiplex PCR. The sample lists approximately 260,000 clones; around 85% were seen once. The sample consisted of PBMCs. The source is a woman under 30 in good health and CMV-seronegative.

The chain's CDR3 is CASSLSLRTGRLAGRLQETQYF. CDR3 bases: TGCGCCAGCAGCTTGTCTCTCCGGACAGGGAGACTAGCGGGGCGCCTCCAAGAGACCCAGTACTTC. The J gene is TRBJ2-5, the V gene TRBV5-1; 11 positions agree with TRBD2. The CDR3 has 22 residues. V shed 1 base, J shed 1 base, and the junction held 21 bases outside the gene matches. Germline assignment: CDR1 SGHRS and CDR2 YFSETQ.

V usage is TRBV18 and J usage is TRBJ2-5; perhaps TRBD1 as D (6 bases). Germline values: CDR1 KGHSH, CDR2 LQKENI. The CDR3 runs 14 residues. V was shortened by 5 bases and J by 1 base, with 11 bases between the two germline ends. CDR3 sequence: CASSKQGTQETQYF. The CDR3 region has the DNA TGTGCCAGCTCAAAACAGGGCACCCAAGAGACCCAGTACTTC.

This chain links TRBV10-2 with TRBJ2-7; 8 bases fit TRBD2. The germline V gene has CDR1 WSHSY and CDR2 SAAADI. This CDR3 has 16 residues. Trimming removed 1 base from V and 4 bases from J; junction bases left unmatched: 9. The CDR3 DNA follows: TGCGCCAGCAGTGAGTGGGGGGGAAGCGGGAGTTACGAGCAGTACTTC. This encodes CASSEWGGSGSYEQYF.

The chain carries TRBV1 and TRBJ2-2; the table's D call, TRBD1, has no DNA check behind it. TRBV1 is a pseudogene. The CDR3 totals 16 residues. The CDR3 region has the DNA TGCACCAGCACCACTGACCTCGGACAGAACACCGGGGAGCTGTTTTTT. This sequence encodes CTSTTDLGQNTGELFF.

The chain recombines TRBV6-6 with TRBJ2-7, with 7 positions matching TRBD1. The CDR3 sequence is 15 residues long. Germline trimming cut 4 bases from V and 0 bases from J; bases unmatched to any gene: 6. Germline CDR1 and CDR2: MNHNY and SVGAGI (reference sequence). The CDR3 DNA is TGTGCCAGCAGTTCGCCCCGGGACAGCTCCTACGAGCAGTACTTC. It encodes CASSSPRDSSYEQYF.

In DNA form, the CDR3 reads TGTGCCTGGAGTGTACTAGGCTCCTACACAGATACGCAGTATTTT. This encodes CAWSVLGSYTDTQYF. The rearrangement uses TRBV30 and TRBJ2-3; a possible D gene is TRBD2 (5 bases). The CDR3 totals 15 residues. Looked up from germline, CDR1 is GTSNPN and CDR2 is SVGIG (reference sequence). V was clipped by 0 bases and J by 2 bases, with 12 bases between them.

This clone was seen once. The V call is TRBV4-1, the J call TRBJ1-5; possible D gene TRBD1, 6 bases. V lost 5 bases and J lost 4, with 15 bases in between. The germline V gene encodes CDR1 MGHRA and CDR2 YSYEKL. The CDR3 extends over 15 amino acids. CDR3 residues: CASSSQGLWNQPQHF. The CDR3 bases are TGCGCCAGCAGCTCACAGGGTTTGTGGAATCAGCCCCAGCATTTT.

This chain's CDR3 is CASSRDTDTSYEQYF. Written as DNA, the CDR3 is TGTGCCAGCAGCCGGGACACCGACACCTCCTACGAGCAGTACTTC. The chain uses TRBV6-1 and TRBJ2-7, with D perhaps TRBD1 (6 bases). Germline lookup yields CDR1 MNHNS and CDR2 SASEGT. The CDR3 has 15 residues. Trimming took off 6 bases at V and 0 bases at J, with 15 bases between the two ends.

The J gene is TRBJ2-7, the V gene TRBV7-2; 9 positions match TRBD1. Per the germline V gene, CDR1 is SGHTA and CDR2 is FQGNSA. With 1 base clipped from V and 7 bases from J, the junction kept 5 bases outside the gene matches. The CDR3 runs to 14 residues. CDR3 sequence reads: CASSLGDRDGEQYF. For the CDR3, the DNA is TGTGCCAGCAGCTTAGGGGACAGGGATGGAGAGCAGTACTTC.

A single count supports this clone. This sequence joins TRBV5-1 and TRBJ1-6; TRBD1 might be the D (6 bases). The CDR3 has 15 residues. CDR1 and CDR2 from the germline V gene are SGHRS and YFSETQ. V dropped 5 bases and J dropped 4 bases, with 13 bases sitting between them. DNA of the CDR3: TGCGCCAGCAGTCTCCTAGGACAGTATAATTCACCCCTCCACTTT. This codes for CASSLLGQYNSPLHF.

This clone has just a few counts. The genes are TRBV6-5 and TRBJ1-6; no clear D gene. V lost 4 bases and J 7 bases, leaving 11 bases between the germline ends. CDR1 and CDR2 from the germline V gene are MNHEY and SVGAGI. This CDR3 region has 14 residues. This chain's CDR3 is CASSLALGNSPLHF. The CDR3 DNA sequence: TGTGCCAGCAGTTTGGCTCTAGGCAATTCACCCCTCCACTTT.

V is TRBV7-9 and J is TRBJ1-5; 7 bases match TRBD1. The germline gives CDR1 SEHNR, CDR2 FQNEAQ (reference sequence). Germline trimming cut 1 base from V and 2 bases from J; bases unmatched to any gene: 5. The CDR3 has 16 residues. DNA of the CDR3: TGTGCCAGCAGCTTAGGACAGGGACGGGGCAATCAGCCCCAGCATTTT. Protein sequence: CASSLGQGRGNQPQHF.

The V gene is TRBV9, the J gene TRBJ2-2; 8 bases match TRBD2. After removal of 7 bases from V and 3 bases from J, the junction contained 8 bases not matched to a gene. Germline CDR1 reads SGDLS; CDR2 reads YYNGEE. This CDR3 region has 15 residues. For the CDR3, the DNA is TGTGCCAGCTCCCGGTCACTAGCGGACACCGGGGAGCTGTTTTTT. This encodes CASSRSLADTGELFF. Full variable domain (missing parts from reference TRBV9 and TRBJ2-2): DSGVTQTPKHLITATGQRVTLRCSPRSGDLSVYWYQQSLDQGLQFLIQYYNGEERAKGNILERFSAQQFPDLHSELNLSSLELGDSALYFCASSRSLADTGELFFGEGSRLTVL.

The chain couples TRBV6-6 to TRBJ2-7; 10 nucleotides agree with TRBD1. Germline trimming cut 4 bases from V and 1 base from J; bases unmatched to any gene: 4. This CDR3 spans 15 amino acids. Per the germline V gene, CDR1 is MNHNY and CDR2 is SVGAGI (reference sequence). CDR3 sequence: CASSSPGQGSYEQYF. The CDR3 coding sequence is TGTGCCAGCAGTTCCCCGGGACAGGGGTCCTACGAGCAGTACTTC.

J is TRBJ1-2 and V is TRBV5-1; 7 bases agree with TRBD1. This CDR3 region has 15 residues. From germline, CDR1 is SGHRS and CDR2 YFSETQ. V dropped 2 bases and J dropped 4; count of bases not matched to a gene: 8. CDR3 amino acids: CASSFEGAMRYGYTF. In DNA, the CDR3 is TGCGCCAGCAGCTTCGAGGGGGCGATGCGCTATGGCTACACCTTC.

A note on this clone: Other nucleotide sequences in the sample specify the same CDR3. The V call is TRBV30, the J call TRBJ1-2; 10 bases are a match to TRBD1. The trim removed 2 bases at V and 6 bases at J, leaving 3 bases unmatched. The germline gives CDR1 GTSNPN, CDR2 SVGIG (reference sequence). This CDR3 has 13 residues. Written as DNA, the CDR3 is TGTGCCTGGAGTCCGGGACAGGGGAATGGCTACACCTTC. It specifies CAWSPGQGNGYTF. The entire variable domain, with the rest obtained from reference TRBV30 and TRBJ1-2, is as follows: SQTIHQWPATLVQPVGSPLSLECTVEGTSNPNLYWYRQAAGRGLQLLFYSVGIGQISSEVPQNLSASRPQDRQFILSSKKLLLSDSGFYLCAWSPGQGNGYTFGSGTRLTVV.

V gene TRBV30 combines with J gene TRBJ1-2; the D gene is possibly TRBD1 (5 bases). V dropped 3 bases and J dropped 3 bases, with 20 bases sitting between them. This CDR3 has 16 amino acids. CDR1 is GTSNPN and CDR2 is SVGIG in the germline V gene (reference sequence). CDR3 in amino acids: CAWRPPLYWGYYGYTF. The CDR3 DNA is TGTGCCTGGAGGCCCCCACTGTACTGGGGCTACTATGGCTACACCTTC.

The chain joins TRBV13 to TRBJ1-3, with a weak D call TRBD1 (5 bases). This CDR3 spans 17 amino acids. From germline, CDR1 is PRHDT and CDR2 FYEKMQ (reference sequence). V was pared by 1 base and J by 1 base, with 14 bases between. The CDR3 spells CASSLVTGGGSGNTIYF. The CDR3 DNA follows: TGTGCCAGCAGCTTAGTCACAGGCGGGGGATCTGGAAACACCATATATTTT.

J is TRBJ1-5 and V is TRBV28, with TRBD1 identical over 7 bases. The V and J ends lost 5 bases and 5 bases, in that order; junction bases with no gene match: 15. Germline lookup yields CDR1 MDHEN and CDR2 SYDVKM. This CDR3 spans 17 amino acids. The CDR3 DNA sequence: TGTGCCAGCAGTCCCCCCCTTCAACAGGGGACCCATCAGCCCCAGCATTTT. Translation: CASSPPLQQGTHQPQHF.

As DNA, the CDR3 is TGCGCCAGCAGCTTGGGGACTAGCGGGGGGGTACCCTACGAGCAGTACTTC. As protein: CASSLGTSGGVPYEQYF. This chain uses TRBV5-1 with TRBJ2-7; 15 bases fit TRBD2. CDR1 is SGHRS and CDR2 is YFSETQ in the germline V gene. The CDR3 sequence is 17 residues long. Trimming at V came to 0 bases and at J to 2 bases, leaving 3 bases not matched to a gene.

Note on this clone: Other DNA sequences in this sample translate to the same CDR3. The V gene is TRBV27, the J gene TRBJ1-2, with D uncertain. Germline lookup yields CDR1 MNHEY and CDR2 SMNVEV (reference sequence). This CDR3 spans 12 amino acids. V lost 6 bases to trimming and J lost 4 bases, with 9 bases between them. CDR3: CASRGAGYGYTF. The CDR3 region has the DNA TGTGCCAGCAGGGGCGCCGGCTATGGCTACACCTTC.

This clone was seen only once. The V and J genes are TRBV7-2 and TRBJ1-4, with D maybe TRBD1 (6 bases). Trimming shortened V by 1 base and J by 5 bases, and 8 bases separated the two germline ends. The germline V gene encodes CDR1 SGHTA and CDR2 FQGNSA. This CDR3 comprises 14 residues. CDR3 sequence (DNA): TGTGCCAGCAGCTTAGGGACAGCGAATGAAAAACTGTTTTTT. Translating it yields CASSLGTANEKLFF.

This chain joins TRBV19 and TRBJ2-7, with 11 bases lining up with TRBD1. CDR3 length: 14 amino acids. The ends lost 6 bases at V and 4 bases at J; junction bases unmatched: 5. The germline V gene encodes CDR1 LNHDA and CDR2 SQIVND (reference sequence). In nucleotides, the CDR3 is TGTGCCAGTAGCCCGGACAGGGGGCTGTACGAGCAGTACTTC. Translated: CASSPDRGLYEQYF.

This chain links TRBV12-5 with TRBJ1-1; D remains ambiguous. Trimming cost V 0 bases and J 4 bases, with 12 bases left between them. CDR3 size: 15 residues. CDR1 and CDR2 (germline): LGHNT, FRNRAP. CDR3 in DNA: TGTGCTAGTGGTTTGGTAACTGTACCGAGCACTGAAGCTTTCTTT. It yields the protein CASGLVTVPSTEAFF.

The rearrangement links TRBV7-8 to TRBJ1-2; 12 bases agree with TRBD1. The CDR3 loop spans 15 amino acids. Germline CDR1 and CDR2: SGHVS and FQNEAQ. Unmatched junction bases numbered 8, after V lost 6 bases and J lost 6 bases. The CDR3 spells CASRIGGTGGDGYTF. The CDR3, as DNA: TGTGCCAGCAGAATAGGAGGGACAGGGGGCGATGGCTACACCTTC.